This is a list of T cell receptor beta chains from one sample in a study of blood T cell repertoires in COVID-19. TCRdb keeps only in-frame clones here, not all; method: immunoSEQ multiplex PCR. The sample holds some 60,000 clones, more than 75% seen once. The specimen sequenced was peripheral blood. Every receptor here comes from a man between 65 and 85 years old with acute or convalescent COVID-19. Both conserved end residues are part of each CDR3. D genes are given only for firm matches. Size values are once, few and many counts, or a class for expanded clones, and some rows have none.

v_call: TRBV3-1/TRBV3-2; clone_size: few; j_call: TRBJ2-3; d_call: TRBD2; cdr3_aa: CASSLRGQAGGTDTQYF; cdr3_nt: TGTGCCAGCAGCCTCCGTGGCCAAGCGGGAGGCACAGATACGCAGTATTTT
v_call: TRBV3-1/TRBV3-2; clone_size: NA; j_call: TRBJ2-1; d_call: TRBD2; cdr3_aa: CASSQIRGGSEQFF; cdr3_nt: TGTGCCAGCAGCCAAATACGTGGCGGGAGTGAGCAGTTCTTC
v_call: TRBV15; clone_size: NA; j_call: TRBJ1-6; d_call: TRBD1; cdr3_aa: CATSRTDRGYNSPLHF; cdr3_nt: TGTGCCACCAGCAGAACGGACAGGGGCTATAATTCACCCCTCCACTTT
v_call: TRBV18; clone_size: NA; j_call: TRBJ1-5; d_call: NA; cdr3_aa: CASSPTGGHGSNQPQHF; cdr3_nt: TGTGCCAGCTCACCTACGGGTGGCCACGGGAGCAATCAGCCCCAGCATTTT
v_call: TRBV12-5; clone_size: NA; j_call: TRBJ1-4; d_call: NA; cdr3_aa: CASGSPGSRLTANEKLFF; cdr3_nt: TGTGCTAGTGGTTCCCCAGGTTCCCGACTAACGGCTAATGAAAAACTGTTTTTT
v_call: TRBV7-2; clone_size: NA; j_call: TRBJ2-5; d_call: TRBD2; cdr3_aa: CASSLSLSGRRETQYF; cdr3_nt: TGTGCCAGCAGCTTGAGTCTTAGCGGGCGTCGGGAGACCCAGTACTTC
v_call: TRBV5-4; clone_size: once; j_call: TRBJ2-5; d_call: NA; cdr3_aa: CASSIGQQETQYF; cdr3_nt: TGTGCCAGCAGCATAGGACAGCAAGAGACCCAGTACTTC
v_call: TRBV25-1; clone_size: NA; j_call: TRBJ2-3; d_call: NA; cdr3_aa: CASSERGRGTDTQYF; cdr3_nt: TGTGCCAGCAGTGAACGGGGGAGGGGGACAGATACGCAGTATTTT
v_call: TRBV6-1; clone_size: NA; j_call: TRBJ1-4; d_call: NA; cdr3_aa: CASSDRLLLNEKLFF; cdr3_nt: TGTGCCAGCAGTGACCGACTCCTGCTCAATGAAAAACTGTTTTTT
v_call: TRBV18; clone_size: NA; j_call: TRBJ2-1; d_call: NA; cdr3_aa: CASSPAGKEQFF; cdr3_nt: TGTGCCAGCTCACCAGCAGGGAAGGAGCAGTTCTTC
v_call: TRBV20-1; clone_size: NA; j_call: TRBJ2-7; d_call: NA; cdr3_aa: CSAGQVNEQYF; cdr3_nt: TGCAGTGCTGGGCAGGTAAACGAGCAGTACTTC
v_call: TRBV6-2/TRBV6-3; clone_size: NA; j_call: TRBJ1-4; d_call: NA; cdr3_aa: CASSHGGEKLFF; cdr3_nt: TGTGCCAGCAGTCACGGGGGTGAAAAACTGTTTTTT
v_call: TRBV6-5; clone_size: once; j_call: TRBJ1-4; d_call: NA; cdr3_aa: CASRIWEGGNEKLFF; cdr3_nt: TGTGCCAGCAGAATCTGGGAGGGGGGGAATGAAAAACTGTTTTTT
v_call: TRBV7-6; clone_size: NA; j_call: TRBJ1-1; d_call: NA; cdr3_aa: CASSPRGVRNTEAFF; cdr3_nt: TGTGCCAGCAGCCCTAGGGGTGTAAGGAACACTGAAGCTTTCTTT
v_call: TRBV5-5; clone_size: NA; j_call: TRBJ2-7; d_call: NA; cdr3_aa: CASSSPGTYEQYF; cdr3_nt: TGTGCCAGCAGCTCGCCAGGAACCTACGAGCAGTACTTC
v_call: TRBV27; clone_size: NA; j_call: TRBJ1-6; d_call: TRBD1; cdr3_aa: CASSPMDRDNSPLHF; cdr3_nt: TGTGCCAGCAGTCCTATGGACAGGGATAATTCACCCCTCCACTTT
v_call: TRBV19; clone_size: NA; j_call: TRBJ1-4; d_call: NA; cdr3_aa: CASSIPGKREKLFF; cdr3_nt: TGTGCCAGTAGTATCCCCGGGAAGAGGGAAAAACTGTTTTTT
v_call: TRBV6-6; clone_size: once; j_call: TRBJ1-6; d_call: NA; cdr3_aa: CASTTGGVGYNSPLHF; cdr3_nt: TGTGCCAGCACCACGGGAGGGGTCGGGTACAATTCACCCCTCCACTTT
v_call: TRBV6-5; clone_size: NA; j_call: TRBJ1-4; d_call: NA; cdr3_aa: CASSYGTLDGKLFF; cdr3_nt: TGTGCCAGCAGTTACGGGACATTGGACGGAAAACTGTTTTTT
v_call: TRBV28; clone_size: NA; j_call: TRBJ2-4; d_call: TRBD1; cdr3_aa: CASSLGGQGENIQYF; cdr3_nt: TGTGCCAGCAGTTTAGGTGGGCAGGGGGAAAACATTCAGTACTTC
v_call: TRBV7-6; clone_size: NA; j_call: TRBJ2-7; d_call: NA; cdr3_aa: CASSSQEGGDYEQYF; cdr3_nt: TGTGCCAGCAGCTCGCAGGAGGGGGGGGACTACGAGCAGTACTTC
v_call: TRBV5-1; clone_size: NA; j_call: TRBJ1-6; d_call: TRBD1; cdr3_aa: CASSPGQLGENNSPLHF; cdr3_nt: TGCGCCAGCAGCCCGGGACAGCTAGGAGAGAATAATTCACCCCTCCACTTT
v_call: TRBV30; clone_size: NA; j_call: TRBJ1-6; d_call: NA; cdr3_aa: CAWREGSGGSPLHF; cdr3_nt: TGTGCCTGGAGGGAGGGGTCAGGAGGTTCACCCCTCCACTTT
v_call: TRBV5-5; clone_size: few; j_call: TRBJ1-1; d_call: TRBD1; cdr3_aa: CASSLGTGGGGENTEAFF; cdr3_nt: TGTGCCAGCAGCTTGGGGACAGGGGGCGGAGGTGAGAACACTGAAGCTTTCTTT
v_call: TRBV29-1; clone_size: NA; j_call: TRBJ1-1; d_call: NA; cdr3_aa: CSVGGVTNTEAFF; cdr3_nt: TGCAGCGTTGGGGGGGTCACGAACACTGAAGCTTTCTTT
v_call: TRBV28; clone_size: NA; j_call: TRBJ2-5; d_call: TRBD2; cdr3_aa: CASSSWTSGASGETQYF; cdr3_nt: TGTGCCAGCAGCTCCTGGACTAGCGGGGCGAGTGGGGAGACCCAGTACTTC
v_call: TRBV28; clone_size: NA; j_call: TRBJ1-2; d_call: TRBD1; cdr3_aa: CASSLSGTGLYGYTF; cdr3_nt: TGTGCCAGCAGTTTATCCGGGACAGGGCTCTATGGCTACACCTTC
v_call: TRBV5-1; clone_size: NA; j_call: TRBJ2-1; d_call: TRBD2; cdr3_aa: CASSPTGGLNNEQFF; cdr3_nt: TGCGCCAGCAGCCCAACGGGGGGTCTAAACAATGAGCAGTTCTTC
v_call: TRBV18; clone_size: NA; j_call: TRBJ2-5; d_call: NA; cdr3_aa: CASSPLLDWNQQETQYF; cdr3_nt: TGTGCCAGCTCACCACTGCTTGACTGGAACCAACAAGAGACCCAGTACTTC
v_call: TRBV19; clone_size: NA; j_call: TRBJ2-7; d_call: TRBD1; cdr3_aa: CASSINRGHEQYF; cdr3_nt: TGTGCCAGTAGTATCAACAGGGGCCACGAGCAGTACTTC
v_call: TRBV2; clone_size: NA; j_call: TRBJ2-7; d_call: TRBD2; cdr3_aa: CASSESGRASEQYF; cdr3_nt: TGTGCCAGCAGTGAGAGCGGGAGGGCCAGCGAGCAGTACTTC
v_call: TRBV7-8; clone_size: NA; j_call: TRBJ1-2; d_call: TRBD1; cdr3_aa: CASSQLTGTGREDGYTF; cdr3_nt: TGTGCCAGCAGCCAGCTTACCGGGACAGGGAGGGAGGATGGCTACACCTTC
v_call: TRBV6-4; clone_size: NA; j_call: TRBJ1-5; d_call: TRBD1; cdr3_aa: CASSGGQPDQPQHF; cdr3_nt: TGTGCCAGCAGTGGGGGACAGCCAGATCAGCCCCAGCATTTT
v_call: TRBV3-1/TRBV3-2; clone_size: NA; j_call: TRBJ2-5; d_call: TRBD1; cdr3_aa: CASGGQGVGETQYF; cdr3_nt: TGTGCCAGCGGGGGACAGGGGGTCGGAGAGACCCAGTACTTC
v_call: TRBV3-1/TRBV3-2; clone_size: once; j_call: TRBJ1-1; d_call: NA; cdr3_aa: CASSQDLTGFGVTEAFF; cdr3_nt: TGTGCCAGCAGCCAAGATCTGACGGGGTTTGGGGTCACTGAAGCTTTCTTT
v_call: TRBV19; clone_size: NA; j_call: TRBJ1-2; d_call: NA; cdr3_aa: CASSTPRFQGVSPYGYTF; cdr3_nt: TGTGCCAGTAGTACGCCCCGTTTTCAAGGGGTCTCCCCCTATGGCTACACCTTC
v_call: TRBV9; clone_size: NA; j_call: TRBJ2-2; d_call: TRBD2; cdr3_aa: CASSVWTRTGELFF; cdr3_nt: TGTGCCAGCAGCGTATGGACTAGGACCGGGGAGCTGTTTTTT
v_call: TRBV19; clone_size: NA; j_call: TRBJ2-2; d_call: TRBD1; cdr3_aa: CASGQGAVTGELFF; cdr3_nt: TGTGCCAGTGGTCAGGGGGCGGTCACCGGGGAGCTGTTTTTT
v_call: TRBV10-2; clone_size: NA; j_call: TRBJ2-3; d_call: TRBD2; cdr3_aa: CASRGGENTQYF; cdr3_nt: TGCGCCAGCAGGGGGGGGGAGAATACGCAGTATTTT
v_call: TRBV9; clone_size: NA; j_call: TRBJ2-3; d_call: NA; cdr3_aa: CASSVDPSPSTDTQYF; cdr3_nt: TGTGCCAGCAGCGTAGACCCTAGCCCTAGCACAGATACGCAGTATTTT
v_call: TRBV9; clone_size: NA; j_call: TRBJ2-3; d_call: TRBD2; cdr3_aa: CASSLRRAGGTDTQYF; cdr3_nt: TGTGCCAGCAGCCTCCGGAGAGCGGGGGGCACAGATACGCAGTATTTT
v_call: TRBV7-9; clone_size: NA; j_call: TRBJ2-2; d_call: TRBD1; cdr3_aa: CASRTGETDTGELFF; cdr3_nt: TGTGCCAGCAGAACAGGGGAGACGGACACCGGGGAGCTGTTTTTT
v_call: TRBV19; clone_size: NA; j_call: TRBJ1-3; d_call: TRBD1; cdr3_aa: CASSIVAGGIAIYF; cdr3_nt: TGTGCCAGTAGTATAGTGGCAGGGGGCATCGCCATATATTTT
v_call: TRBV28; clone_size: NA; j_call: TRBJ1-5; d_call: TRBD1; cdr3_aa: CASSGDRDQPQHF; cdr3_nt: TGTGCCAGCAGTGGGGACAGGGATCAGCCCCAGCATTTT
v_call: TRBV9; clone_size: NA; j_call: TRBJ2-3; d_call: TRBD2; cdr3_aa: CASGLTSGGGDTQYF; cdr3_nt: TGTGCCAGCGGATTGACTAGCGGGGGAGGGGATACGCAGTATTTT
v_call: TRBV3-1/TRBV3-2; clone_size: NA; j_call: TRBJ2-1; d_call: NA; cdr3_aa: CASSQDSGRRGFNEQFF; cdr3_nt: TGTGCCAGCAGCCAAGATTCGGGTAGAAGGGGCTTCAATGAGCAGTTCTTC
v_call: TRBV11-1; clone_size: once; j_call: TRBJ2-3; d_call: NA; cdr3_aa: CASSLGVGGDTQYF; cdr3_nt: TGTGCCAGCAGCTTGGGGGTAGGGGGAGATACGCAGTATTTT
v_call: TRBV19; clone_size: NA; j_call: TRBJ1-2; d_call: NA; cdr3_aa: CASSTPQGTLNGYTF; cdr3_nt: TGTGCCAGTAGTACTCCTCAGGGCACGTTAAATGGCTACACCTTC
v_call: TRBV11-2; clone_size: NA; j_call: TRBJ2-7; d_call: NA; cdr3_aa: CASRRPGSSSYEQYF; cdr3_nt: TGTGCCAGCAGACGACCGGGATCTAGCTCCTACGAGCAGTACTTC
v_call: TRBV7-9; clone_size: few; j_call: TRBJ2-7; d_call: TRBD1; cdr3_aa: CASNEDRHEQYF; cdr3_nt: TGTGCCAGCAACGAGGACAGGCACGAGCAGTACTTC
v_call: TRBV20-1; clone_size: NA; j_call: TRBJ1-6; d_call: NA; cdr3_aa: CSASPPFAYLHF; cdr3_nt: TGCAGTGCTAGTCCTCCTTTTGCGTACCTCCACTTT
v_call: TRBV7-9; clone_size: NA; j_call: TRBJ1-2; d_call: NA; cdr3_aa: CASSLAGAGGYTF; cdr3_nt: TGTGCCAGCAGCTTAGCAGGGGCAGGGGGCTACACCTTC
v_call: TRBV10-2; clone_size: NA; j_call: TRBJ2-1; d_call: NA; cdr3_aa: CASRGGNNEQFF; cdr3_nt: TGCGCCAGCAGGGGGGGTAACAATGAGCAGTTCTTC